The next 18 T cell receptor beta chains were all read from a single sample in a study of shared clonotypes between healthy human individuals. The table came from immunoSEQ multiplex PCR; TCRdb's copy has only in-frame clones and leaves some out. The table records 2 million to 2.5 million clones, around 95% of them present only once. The specimen sequenced was naive CD4+ T cells sorted from blood. Subset: CD45RA+ positively selected. The receptors come from a man aged 18-30 years in good health.

This clone was picked up one time. The J gene is TRBJ1-1, the V gene TRBV4-1; possibly TRBD1 for D (5 bases). Per the germline V gene, CDR1 is MGHRA and CDR2 is YSYEKL. Deletions cut 8 bases from V and 0 bases from J, with 13 bases between. The CDR3 contains 14 residues. CDR3 in DNA: TGCGCCAGCGTCAGCTGGGGGGTGAACACTGAAGCTTTCTTT. Amino acids: CASVSWGVNTEAFF.

The chain links TRBV18 to TRBJ1-3; 11 bases agree with TRBD1. The germline V gene encodes CDR1 KGHSH and CDR2 LQKENI. The CDR3 totals 16 residues. The junction had 4 bases not matched to a gene; V was cut back by 4 bases and J by 2 bases. The CDR3 protein is CASSQGQGGPGNTIYF. The DNA of the CDR3 is TGTGCCAGCTCACAGGGACAGGGGGGTCCTGGAAACACCATATATTTT.

V is TRBV6-1 and J is TRBJ2-5; a weak D match, TRBD2 (6 bases). V was trimmed by 5 bases and J by 1 base, leaving 11 bases between them. This CDR3 is 14 amino acids long. CDR1 and CDR2 from the germline V gene are MNHNS and SASEGT. The CDR3 coding sequence is TGTGCCAGCAGTCGGAGCGGGTTCCAAGAGACCCAGTACTTC. As protein: CASSRSGFQETQYF.

Regarding this clone: Other DNA sequences in the same sample also yield this CDR3. J is TRBJ1-5 and V is TRBV18, with D maybe TRBD1 (6 bases). Trimming cost V 3 bases and J 4 bases, with 10 bases left between them. The germline CDR1 and CDR2 sequences are KGHSH and LQKENI. This CDR3 has 14 residues. The chain's CDR3 is CASSPGAVNQPQHF. The CDR3 DNA reads as TGTGCCAGCTCACCGGGGGCAGTGAATCAGCCCCAGCATTTT. Using reference TRBV18 and TRBJ1-5 for the parts outside the CDR3, the full variable domain is NAGVMQNPRHLVRRRGQEARLRCSPMKGHSHVYWYRQLPEEGLKFMVYLQKENIIDESGMPKERFSAEFPKEGPSILRIQQVVRGDSAAYFCASSPGAVNQPQHFGDGTRLSIL.

The chain combines TRBV5-1 with TRBJ1-1; D remains ambiguous. With 4 bases removed from V and 4 bases from J, the gap between germline ends came to 11 bases. The V gene's germline CDR1 is SGHRS and CDR2 YFSETQ. The length of the CDR3 is 13 residues. CDR3 region: CASSNGGGTEAFF. As DNA, the CDR3 is TGCGCCAGCAGCAATGGTGGAGGCACTGAAGCTTTCTTT. Full variable domain (remainder filled in from reference TRBV5-1 and TRBJ1-1): KAGVTQTPRYLIKTRGQQVTLSCSPISGHRSVSWYQQTPGQGLQFLFEYFSETQRNKGNFPGRFSGRQFSNSRSEMNVSTLELGDSALYLCASSNGGGTEAFFGQGTRLTVV.

This clone appeared a few times. This specimen includes other DNA sequences encoding the same CDR3. The chain combines TRBV19 with TRBJ2-3; D is ambiguous. The V gene's germline CDR1 is LNHDA and CDR2 SQIVND (reference sequence). This CDR3 comprises 11 residues. V was cut by 5 bases and J by 2 bases, with 2 bases left in between. The DNA of the CDR3 is TGTGCCAGTAGTCACACAGATACGCAGTATTTT. This gives the protein CASSHTDTQYF. Full variable domain (missing parts from reference TRBV19 and TRBJ2-3): DGGITQSPKYLFRKEGQNVTLSCEQNLNHDAMYWYRQDPGQGLRLIYYSQIVNDFQKGDIAEGYSVSREKKESFPLTVTSAQKNPTAFYLCASSHTDTQYFGPGTRLTVL.

The V and J genes are TRBV6-5 and TRBJ2-2, with TRBD2 identical over 9 bases. The CDR3 extends over 15 amino acids. V lost 7 bases and J lost 0; bases outside the gene matches: 3. CDR1 is MNHEY and CDR2 is SVGAGI in the germline V gene. This CDR3 is CASKVAGANTGELFF. The DNA for the CDR3 is TGTGCCAGCAAGGTAGCGGGGGCGAACACCGGGGAGCTGTTTTTT.

This chain connects TRBV5-1 to TRBJ1-1; D remains ambiguous. The CDR3 is 13 residues long. The V end lost 4 bases, the J end lost 1 base, and 8 bases lay between the germline ends. Germline assignment: CDR1 SGHRS and CDR2 YFSETQ. CDR3 DNA: TGCGCCAGCAGCGCGATCCCGAACACTGAAGCTTTCTTT. The encoded protein is CASSAIPNTEAFF.

The rearrangement joins TRBV20-1 to TRBJ2-7; D ambiguous. The CDR3 has 11 residues. The V gene's germline CDR1 is DFQATT and CDR2 SNEGSKA (reference sequence). Trimming shortened V by 3 bases and J by 6 bases, and 9 bases separated the two germline ends. CDR3 sequence reads: CSASPIAEQYF. The CDR3 region has the DNA TGCAGTGCTAGCCCCATCGCCGAGCAGTACTTC.

J is TRBJ1-2 and V is TRBV6-6; TRBD1 matches 7 bases. The CDR3 is 13 residues long. Germline V lookup: CDR1 MNHNY, CDR2 SVGAGI (reference sequence). Trimming took 6 bases from V and 3 from J; bases not matched to a gene: 4. The CDR3 region is CASSSDRDYGYTF. The DNA of the CDR3 is TGTGCCAGCAGCTCCGACAGGGACTATGGCTACACCTTC.

The CDR3 is CASSGLRGIISGNTIYF. Here the CDR3 DNA reads TGTGCCAGTAGTGGACTGAGAGGAATTATCTCTGGAAACACCATATATTTT. The chain employs TRBV19 and TRBJ1-3; D is unresolved. The CDR3 loop spans 17 amino acids. In germline, CDR1 is LNHDA, CDR2 SQIVND (reference sequence). Trimming removed 5 bases at V and 0 bases at J, with 17 bases between.

CDR3 nucleotide sequence: TGTGCCAGCAGTTCTTACCGGGAAGTCCAAGAGACCCAGTACTTC. Its translation: CASSSYREVQETQYF. The V call is TRBV6-5, the J call TRBJ2-5; D perhaps matches TRBD2 (5 bases). There are 15 residues in the CDR3. Trimming removed 4 bases at V and 1 base at J, with 13 bases between. The germline CDR1 and CDR2 sequences are MNHEY and SVGAGI.

The chain joins TRBV5-1 to TRBJ2-5; TRBD1 matches at 8 bases. CDR1 SGHRS and CDR2 YFSETQ come from the germline V gene. With 3 bases clipped from V and 5 bases from J, the junction kept 9 bases outside the gene matches. This CDR3 is built from 15 residues. CDR3 DNA: TGCGCCAGCAGCTCGGGACAGGTCCGGGTGGAGACCCAGTACTTC. Translating gives CASSSGQVRVETQYF.

The genes are TRBV10-3 and TRBJ1-1; perhaps TRBD1 as D (6 bases). Germline V gene lookup returns CDR1 ENHRY and CDR2 SYGVKD. CDR3 length: 12 residues. The V and J ends lost 8 bases and 7 bases respectively, with 14 bases between them. This chain's CDR3 is CAIGGAVYEAFF. In DNA, the CDR3 is TGTGCCATCGGGGGGGCGGTATATGAAGCTTTCTTT.

The gene calls are TRBV6-6 and TRBJ1-5; 8 positions agree with TRBD1. This CDR3 is 15 amino acids long. Per the germline V gene, CDR1 is MNHNY and CDR2 is SVGAGI (reference sequence). The V segment lost 5 bases and the J segment 5 bases; nucleotides outside the gene matches: 8. Here the CDR3 DNA reads TGTGCCAGCAGTCGGACAGGGAGATTGGATCAGCCCCAGCATTTT. It encodes CASSRTGRLDQPQHF.

This chain uses TRBV2 with TRBJ1-3, with TRBD1 as a possible D gene (5 bases). The germline V and J ends were trimmed by 10 bases and 0 bases, with 10 bases remaining between them. Germline CDR1 SNHLY, CDR2 FYNNEI. The length of the CDR3 is 13 residues. CDR3 bases: TGTGCCACCGCCAGGGCCTCTGGAAACACCATATATTTT. Translating gives CATARASGNTIYF.

The chain has TRBV7-9 and TRBJ2-7; D is perhaps TRBD2 (6 bases). In germline, CDR1 is SEHNR, CDR2 FQNEAQ (reference sequence). The CDR3 contains 13 residues. V lost 6 bases and J 8 bases, leaving 17 bases between the germline ends. The CDR3 is CASSPGLPTKQYF. The CDR3 DNA sequence: TGTGCCAGCAGTCCTGGACTACCTACGAAGCAGTACTTC.

This clone was observed once. V and J are TRBV10-3 and TRBJ2-6; D is unresolved. Per germline, CDR1 ENHRY and CDR2 SYGVKD. V was shortened by 5 bases and J by 0 bases, with 11 bases between the two germline ends. The CDR3 covers 16 residues. The CDR3 is CAISPQGNSGANVLTF. CDR3 nucleotide sequence: TGTGCCATCAGTCCCCAAGGAAACTCTGGGGCCAACGTCCTGACTTTC.